These T cell receptor beta chains were read from a single sample in a study of vaccination effects on CD4 cells after COVID-19. For these receptors, no antigen is known. Generated by immunoSEQ multiplex PCR, the TCRdb table keeps only in-frame clones and is missing some. This table holds tens of thousands of clones, roughly 78% found once. Material: CD4+ T cells from PBMCs cultured with HCoV-OC43 spike peptides, obtained after COVID-19 vaccination. These receptors all stem from a human donor who received a COVID-19 vaccine. CDR3s include the opening cysteine and the closing phenylalanine or tryptophan. The order of the fields is D gene, clone size, J gene, V gene, CDR3 DNA, CDR3 protein. A D gene is named only where the DNA matches it firmly. Only some rows state a clone size, as once, few, many or a class for expanded clones.

D: NA
size: NA
J: TRBJ1-2
V: TRBV29-1
DNA: TGCAGCGTTGAGGCCCGACGGCTTAACTATGGCTACACCTTC
CDR3: CSVEARRLNYGYTF

D: NA
size: NA
J: TRBJ2-5
V: TRBV5-1
DNA: TGCGCCAGCAGCTTGAACAACCCCCAAGAGACCCAGTACTTC
CDR3: CASSLNNPQETQYF

D: NA
size: few
J: TRBJ2-5
V: TRBV18
DNA: TGTGCCAGCTCACCACCCACCCAGTTGGGCGGGACCCAGTACTTC
CDR3: CASSPPTQLGGTQYF

D: NA
size: NA
J: TRBJ2-5
V: TRBV18
DNA: TGTGCCAGCTCAGCGTTCAAGGGGGAAGAGACCCAGTACTTC
CDR3: CASSAFKGEETQYF

D: NA
size: few
J: TRBJ1-1
V: TRBV10-2
DNA: TGCGCCAGCAAAGAAATGGGTACTGAAGCTTTCTTT
CDR3: CASKEMGTEAFF

D: TRBD1
size: NA
J: TRBJ1-1
V: TRBV7-2
DNA: TGTGCCAGCAGCTGGGGACAGTCGAACACTGAAGCTTTCTTT
CDR3: CASSWGQSNTEAFF

D: NA
size: NA
J: TRBJ1-1
V: TRBV5-1
DNA: TGCGCCAGCAGCTTTAACGAACGACAGCCCCTGAACACTGAAGCTTTCTTT
CDR3: CASSFNERQPLNTEAFF

D: NA
size: NA
J: TRBJ2-1
V: TRBV9
DNA: TGTGCCAGCAGCCCACCCGGCGGGGCGGGGGCCCGCAATGAGCAGTTCTTC
CDR3: CASSPPGGAGARNEQFF

D: NA
size: NA
J: TRBJ2-2
V: TRBV11-2
DNA: TGTGCCAGCAGCTTAGCCGTGAAATTCGGGGAGCTGTTTTTT
CDR3: CASSLAVKFGELFF

D: TRBD1
size: NA
J: TRBJ1-1
V: TRBV5-6
DNA: TGTGCCAGCAGCTGGCAGGACAGGGTATGGGACACTGAAGCTTTCTTT
CDR3: CASSWQDRVWDTEAFF

D: TRBD1
size: NA
J: TRBJ1-5
V: TRBV27
DNA: TGTGCCAGCAGTTTATCGCGCGGACAGGGAGGTGTGAATCAGCCCCAGCATTTT
CDR3: CASSLSRGQGGVNQPQHF

D: NA
size: few
J: TRBJ1-2
V: TRBV5-6
DNA: TGTGCCAGCAGCTTGGTTGGCGTCGGGGGCTCCTACACCTTC
CDR3: CASSLVGVGGSYTF

D: TRBD1
size: NA
J: TRBJ1-2
V: TRBV27
DNA: TGTGCCAGCAGTCAAAGGACAGGCCCGTATGGCTACACCTTC
CDR3: CASSQRTGPYGYTF

D: TRBD1
size: NA
J: TRBJ2-4
V: TRBV4-1
DNA: TGCGCCAGCAGCCCTTTAATCGACAGGGGGCTAAGGGAAAACATTCAGTACTTC
CDR3: CASSPLIDRGLRENIQYF

D: TRBD1
size: NA
J: TRBJ2-1
V: TRBV28
DNA: TGTGCCAGCGGAACAGGGGTTAATGAGCAGTTCTTC
CDR3: CASGTGVNEQFF

D: NA
size: NA
J: TRBJ2-2
V: TRBV9
DNA: TGTGCCAGCAGCGTAGCTCCTGTGGGAGGACCTACGGGCGGGGAGCTGTTTTTT
CDR3: CASSVAPVGGPTGGELFF

D: TRBD1
size: NA
J: TRBJ1-5
V: TRBV7-9
DNA: TGTGCCAGCAGCTCCGGGACAGTCCTCAATCAGCCCCAGCATTTT
CDR3: CASSSGTVLNQPQHF

D: NA
size: NA
J: TRBJ1-2
V: TRBV9
DNA: TGTGCCAGCAGCGTAGAAGGCACGGGTTCGGAAGGCTACACCTTC
CDR3: CASSVEGTGSEGYTF

D: TRBD1
size: NA
J: TRBJ1-4
V: TRBV7-2
DNA: TGTGCCAGCAGCAGAACCTCTACAGGGGGAATAGGCAATAGTGAAAAACTGTTTTTT
CDR3: CASSRTSTGGIGNSEKLFF

D: NA
size: NA
J: TRBJ2-6
V: TRBV3-1/TRBV3-2
DNA: TGTGCCAGCATCAACTCTGGGGCCAACGTCCTGACTTTC
CDR3: CASINSGANVLTF

D: TRBD2
size: NA
J: TRBJ2-2
V: TRBV7-7
DNA: TGTGCCAGCAGCTCATCCGGGAGGACGACCGGGGAGCTGTTTTTT
CDR3: CASSSSGRTTGELFF

D: NA
size: NA
J: TRBJ1-1
V: TRBV5-1
DNA: TGCGCCAGCACCCTCGGACCAGGGCGGGGTGAAGCTTTCTTT
CDR3: CASTLGPGRGEAFF

D: TRBD1
size: NA
J: TRBJ2-1
V: TRBV18
DNA: TGTGCCAGCTCACCGACAGGGTGGACCTACAATGAGCAGTTCTTC
CDR3: CASSPTGWTYNEQFF

D: NA
size: NA
J: TRBJ2-5
V: TRBV2
DNA: TGTGCCAGCATCGACACTAGAGAGACCCAGTACTTC
CDR3: CASIDTRETQYF

D: NA
size: NA
J: TRBJ1-5
V: TRBV7-9
DNA: TGTGCCAGCAGCTTCCAGGCGCCTCAGCCCCAGCATTTT
CDR3: CASSFQAPQPQHF

D: TRBD2
size: once
J: TRBJ2-3
V: TRBV5-1
DNA: TGCGCCAGCAGCTTGGGGACCGCGGGAGTGAAGACGCAGTATTTT
CDR3: CASSLGTAGVKTQYF

D: NA
size: NA
J: TRBJ2-3
V: TRBV12-1
DNA: TGTGCCAGCAGCTTTGAAAGGGGATCCAGTAAAGGGGTGGGGGGCCTTAACCCTGATACGCAGTATTTT
CDR3: CASSFERGSSKGVGGLNPDTQYF

D: TRBD1
size: few
J: TRBJ1-6
V: TRBV18
DNA: TGTGCCAGCTCACCGACAGGGGAGCGTTCACCCCTCCACTTT
CDR3: CASSPTGERSPLHF

D: NA
size: NA
J: TRBJ1-1
V: TRBV7-2
DNA: TGTGCCAGCAGCCTCCAACAGGGTATGGCTGAAGCTTTCTTT
CDR3: CASSLQQGMAEAFF

D: NA
size: NA
J: TRBJ1-3
V: TRBV12-3/TRBV12-4
DNA: TGTGCCAGCAGTACACAGGACAACACCATATATTTT
CDR3: CASSTQDNTIYF

D: NA
size: NA
J: TRBJ1-3
V: TRBV28
DNA: TGTGCCAGCAGCACGCCCAGGGGAGTCGGAAACACCATATATTTT
CDR3: CASSTPRGVGNTIYF

D: NA
size: few
J: TRBJ1-1
V: TRBV7-2
DNA: TGTGCCAGCAGCTTAACGAGGGTTACTGAAGCTTTCTTT
CDR3: CASSLTRVTEAFF

D: TRBD1
size: NA
J: TRBJ1-3
V: TRBV28
DNA: TGTGCCAGCAGCCTTCGTCCGGGACAGGGGGCTGGTGGAAACACCATATATTTT
CDR3: CASSLRPGQGAGGNTIYF

D: NA
size: NA
J: TRBJ1-5
V: TRBV2
DNA: TGTGCCAGCAGTGACGGGATTCAGCCCCAGCATTTT
CDR3: CASSDGIQPQHF

D: NA
size: NA
J: TRBJ1-2
V: TRBV7-2
DNA: TGTGCCAGCAGCCTACAGGGCAGGGGCAGCTATGGCTACACCTTC
CDR3: CASSLQGRGSYGYTF

D: TRBD1
size: NA
J: TRBJ1-2
V: TRBV6-5
DNA: TGTGCCAGCAGACGGACAGGGTTAGGTGGTGGCTACACCTTC
CDR3: CASRRTGLGGGYTF

D: TRBD1
size: NA
J: TRBJ1-5
V: TRBV6-5
DNA: TGTGCCAGCAGTAGGGACAGGGAACAGCCCCAGCATTTT
CDR3: CASSRDREQPQHF

D: NA
size: NA
J: TRBJ1-5
V: TRBV2
DNA: TGTGCCAGCAACCCTCCCAATCAGCCCCAGCATTTT
CDR3: CASNPPNQPQHF

D: TRBD1
size: NA
J: TRBJ1-3
V: TRBV2
DNA: TGTGCCAGCAGTCCTCGACAGGGGGGGTCTAGGGTCTCTGGAAACACCATATATTTT
CDR3: CASSPRQGGSRVSGNTIYF

D: TRBD1
size: NA
J: TRBJ2-3
V: TRBV7-3
DNA: TGTGCCAGCAGCAAAGACCAGGGGGCCGGGACAGATACGCAGTATTTT
CDR3: CASSKDQGAGTDTQYF

D: NA
size: once
J: TRBJ1-4
V: TRBV11-2
DNA: TGTGCCAGCAGCCGACAACGGGATACATATGAAAAACTGTTTTTT
CDR3: CASSRQRDTYEKLFF

D: TRBD1
size: NA
J: TRBJ1-2
V: TRBV4-1
DNA: TGCGCCAGCAGCCACGTTGACAGGGCAGGCTACACCTTC
CDR3: CASSHVDRAGYTF

D: NA
size: NA
J: TRBJ1-1
V: TRBV7-3
DNA: TGTGCCAGCAGCTTAATTCTGAACACTGAAGCTTTCTTT
CDR3: CASSLILNTEAFF

D: TRBD1
size: NA
J: TRBJ1-2
V: TRBV28
DNA: TGTGCCAGCAGTTTCCGCGGGACAGACTTTAACTATGGCTACACCTTC
CDR3: CASSFRGTDFNYGYTF

D: TRBD1
size: NA
J: TRBJ2-4
V: TRBV15
DNA: TGTGCCACCAGCAGAGATGGGGACAGTCAGTACTTC
CDR3: CATSRDGDSQYF

D: TRBD1
size: NA
J: TRBJ1-1
V: TRBV10-1
DNA: TGCGCCAGCAGTGAGGGGACAGGGGTCACTGAAGCTTTCTTT
CDR3: CASSEGTGVTEAFF

D: NA
size: NA
J: TRBJ1-2
V: TRBV14
DNA: TGTGCCAGCAGAGCACGAGGATCCGACTATGGCTACACCTTC
CDR3: CASRARGSDYGYTF

D: TRBD1
size: few
J: TRBJ1-2
V: TRBV19
DNA: TGTGCCAGTAGTCCACAGGGGGCCGGATTTAACTATGGCTACACCTTC
CDR3: CASSPQGAGFNYGYTF

D: TRBD1
size: NA
J: TRBJ1-2
V: TRBV5-1
DNA: TGCGCCAGCAGCTTACAGGGGGATGGCTACACCTTC
CDR3: CASSLQGDGYTF

D: NA
size: NA
J: TRBJ1-2
V: TRBV20-1
DNA: TGCAGTGCTAGTCAGGCCGGTGCCTATGGCTACACCTTC
CDR3: CSASQAGAYGYTF

D: NA
size: NA
J: TRBJ1-2
V: TRBV4-3
DNA: TGCGCCAGCAGCCAAGATTACTATGGCTACACCTTC
CDR3: CASSQDYYGYTF

D: TRBD1
size: once
J: TRBJ1-6
V: TRBV6-1
DNA: TGTGCCAGCAGTGAAATCGACAGGGGCTCCTATAATTCACCCCTCCACTTT
CDR3: CASSEIDRGSYNSPLHF

D: NA
size: NA
J: TRBJ1-4
V: TRBV12-5
DNA: TGTGCTAGTGGGGCGGGACCCCCAACTAATGAAAAACTGTTTTTT
CDR3: CASGAGPPTNEKLFF

D: TRBD1
size: NA
J: TRBJ2-2
V: TRBV29-1
DNA: TGCAGCGTTGCTTGGACAGGCAACACCGGGGAGCTGTTTTTT
CDR3: CSVAWTGNTGELFF

D: NA
size: NA
J: TRBJ2-1
V: TRBV7-9
DNA: TGTGCCAGCAGCTTAATGGAGGGGGGCAACAATGAGCAGTTCTTC
CDR3: CASSLMEGGNNEQFF

D: NA
size: once
J: TRBJ1-2
V: TRBV19
DNA: TGTGCCAGTAGTTTCCGCAGGGGCGGCTACACCTTC
CDR3: CASSFRRGGYTF

D: NA
size: once
J: TRBJ1-3
V: TRBV4-3
DNA: TGCGCCAGCAGCCAAAGCCCAAGGGGGTCGGCTGGAAACACCATATATTTT
CDR3: CASSQSPRGSAGNTIYF

D: NA
size: once
J: TRBJ1-4
V: TRBV5-1
DNA: TGCGCCAGCAGCTTGGCTGGCAGAGAAACAACTAATGAAAAACTGTTTTTT
CDR3: CASSLAGRETTNEKLFF